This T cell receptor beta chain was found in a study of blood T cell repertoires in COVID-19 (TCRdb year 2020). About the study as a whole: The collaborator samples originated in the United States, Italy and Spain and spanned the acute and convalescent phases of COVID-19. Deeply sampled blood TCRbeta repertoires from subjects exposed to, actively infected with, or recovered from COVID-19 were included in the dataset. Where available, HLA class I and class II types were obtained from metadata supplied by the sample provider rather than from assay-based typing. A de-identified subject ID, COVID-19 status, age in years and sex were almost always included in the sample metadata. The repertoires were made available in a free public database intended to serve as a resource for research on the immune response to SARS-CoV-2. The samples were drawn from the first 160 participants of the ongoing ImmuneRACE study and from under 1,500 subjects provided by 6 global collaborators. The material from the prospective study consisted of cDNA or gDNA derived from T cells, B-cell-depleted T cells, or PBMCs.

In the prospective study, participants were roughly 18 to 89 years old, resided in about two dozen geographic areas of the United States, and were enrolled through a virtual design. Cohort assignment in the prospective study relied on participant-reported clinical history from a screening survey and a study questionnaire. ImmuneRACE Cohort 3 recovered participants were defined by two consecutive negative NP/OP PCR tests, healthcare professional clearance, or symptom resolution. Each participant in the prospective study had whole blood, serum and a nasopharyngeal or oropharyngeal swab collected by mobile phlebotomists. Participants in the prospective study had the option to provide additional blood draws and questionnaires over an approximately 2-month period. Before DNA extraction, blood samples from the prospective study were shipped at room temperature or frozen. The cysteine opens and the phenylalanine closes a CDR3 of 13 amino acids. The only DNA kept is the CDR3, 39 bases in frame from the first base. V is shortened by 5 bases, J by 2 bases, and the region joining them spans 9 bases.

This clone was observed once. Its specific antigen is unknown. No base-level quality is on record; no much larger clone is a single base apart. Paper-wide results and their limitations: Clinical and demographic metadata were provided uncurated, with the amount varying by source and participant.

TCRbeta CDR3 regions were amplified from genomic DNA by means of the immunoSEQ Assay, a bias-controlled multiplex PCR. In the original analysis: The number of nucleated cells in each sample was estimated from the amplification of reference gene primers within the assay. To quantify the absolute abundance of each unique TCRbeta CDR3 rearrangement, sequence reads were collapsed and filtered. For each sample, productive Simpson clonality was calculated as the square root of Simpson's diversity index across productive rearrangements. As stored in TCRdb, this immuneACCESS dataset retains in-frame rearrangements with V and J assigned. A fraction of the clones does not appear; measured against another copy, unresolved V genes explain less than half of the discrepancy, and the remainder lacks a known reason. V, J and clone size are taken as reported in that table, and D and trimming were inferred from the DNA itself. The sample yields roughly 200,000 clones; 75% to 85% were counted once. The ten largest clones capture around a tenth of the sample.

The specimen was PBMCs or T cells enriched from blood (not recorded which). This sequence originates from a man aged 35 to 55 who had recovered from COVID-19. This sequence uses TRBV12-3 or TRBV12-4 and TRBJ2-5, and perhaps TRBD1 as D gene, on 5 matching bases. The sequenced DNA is TGTGCCAGCAGTCAGGGTGGTCAAGAGACCCAGTACTTC. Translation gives CASSQGGQETQYF.